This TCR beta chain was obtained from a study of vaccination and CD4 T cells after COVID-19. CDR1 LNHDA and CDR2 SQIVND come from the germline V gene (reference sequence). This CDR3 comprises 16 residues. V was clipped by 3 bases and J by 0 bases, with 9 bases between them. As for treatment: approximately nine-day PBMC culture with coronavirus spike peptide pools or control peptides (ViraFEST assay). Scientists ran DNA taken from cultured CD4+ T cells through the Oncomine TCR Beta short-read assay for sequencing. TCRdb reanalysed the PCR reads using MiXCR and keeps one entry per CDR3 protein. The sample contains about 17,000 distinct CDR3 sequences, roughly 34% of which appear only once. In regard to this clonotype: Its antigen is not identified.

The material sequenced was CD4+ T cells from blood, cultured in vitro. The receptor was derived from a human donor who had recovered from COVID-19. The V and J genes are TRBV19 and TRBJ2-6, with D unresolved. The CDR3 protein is CASSMAGASGANVLTF. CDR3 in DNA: TGTGCCAGTAGTATGGCAGGAGCCTCTGGGGCCAACGTCCTGACTTTC.